The rows below give T cell receptor beta chains drawn from one sample of a study of CXCR3-negative and CXCR3-positive naive CD8 T cells. Reanalyzing the 5' RACE reads, TCRdb keeps one entry per CDR3 protein, without DNA. The listing records over 70,000 distinct CDR3 sequences. Sequences were obtained from naive CXCR3- CD8+ T cells from blood. The receptors derive from a human donor in good health. Some clones in this sample may be carry-over from other donors' samples. Each CDR3 is given with its conserved first and last residue.

V	J	length	CDR3
TRBV29-1	TRBJ2-1	12	CSVAWQLNEQFF
TRBV29-1	TRBJ1-2	13	CSGTQGVDYGYTF
TRBV12-3/TRBV12-4	TRBJ2-5	15	CASSQDRAFQETQYF
TRBV29-1	TRBJ1-1	11	CSVVPYTEAFF
TRBV6-6	TRBJ2-1	14	CASFRGPGVNEQFF
TRBV9	TRBJ2-5	14	CASSVEGQQETQYF
TRBV4-3	TRBJ2-1	14	CASSLGSGVNEQFF
TRBV14	TRBJ1-1	13	CASSPLGNTEAFF
TRBV7-9	TRBJ1-1	17	CASSSTRDTHMNTEAFF
TRBV7-9	TRBJ2-1	17	CASSLAGGGLNYNEQFF
TRBV7-9	TRBJ1-2	19	CASSLLPRDRGGDNYGYTF
TRBV7-2	TRBJ1-1	15	CASSLKGQVNTEAFF
TRBV20-1	TRBJ1-3	15	CSAIGTANSGNTIYF
TRBV6-4	TRBJ2-1	14	CASSDGLAVNEQFF
TRBV29-1	TRBJ1-2	14	CSVEAWTGNYGYTF
TRBV27	TRBJ1-1	15	CASSLSMAVNTEAFF
TRBV6-5	TRBJ2-1	16	CASSYGAGGDYNEQFF
TRBV20-1	TRBJ2-1	15	CSASRDRAGSDEQFF
TRBV29-1	TRBJ1-1	11	CSVDTGTEAFF
TRBV29-1	TRBJ2-3	17	CSVDFSGNVMGTDTQYF
TRBV7-9	TRBJ2-7	15	CASSSTGQGAGEQYF
TRBV28	TRBJ1-6	15	CASSQRSSYNSPLHF
TRBV27	TRBJ1-6	14	CASSFGTEYSPLHF
TRBV29-1	TRBJ2-3	13	CSVGVGTTDTQYF
TRBV27	TRBJ2-7	13	CASAFGKAYEQYF
TRBV29-1	TRBJ1-1	12	CSAHGSNTEAFF
TRBV27	TRBJ1-1	14	CASSLSQGGTEAFF
TRBV7-3	TRBJ1-1	16	CASSPAGGSVGTEAFF
TRBV7-1	TRBJ1-2	13	CASSSDLNYGYTF
TRBV7-9	TRBJ2-7	15	CASSTSLGATYEQYF
TRBV12-3/TRBV12-4	TRBJ2-5	20	CASSLGGTGPGLAAQETQYF
TRBV29-1	TRBJ1-1	11	CSVGAGTEAFF
TRBV29-1	TRBJ1-3	16	CSVEGVQGGSGNTIYF
TRBV20-1	TRBJ2-5	15	CSAREVTSGIETKYF
TRBV5-1	TRBJ1-1	16	CASSLYGGLMNTEAFF
TRBV5-5	TRBJ2-2	16	CASSLGGFGGTGELFF
TRBV29-1	TRBJ2-1	13	CSVVGGAYNEQFF
TRBV27	TRBJ2-7	14	CASSLSGQGSEQYF
TRBV30	TRBJ2-1	15	CAWNYDWGEYNEQFF
TRBV6-2/TRBV6-3	TRBJ2-7	12	CASRPDSYEQYF
TRBV29-1	TRBJ2-7	12	CSFGTVSYEQYF
TRBV6-5	TRBJ2-1	13	CASSYSSYNEQFF
TRBV19	TRBJ1-1	13	CASSILGSTEAFF
TRBV4-3	TRBJ2-3	17	CASSQDPAGSYTDTQYF
TRBV3-1	TRBJ1-5	18	CASSQGPGTGGFNQPQHF
TRBV29-1	TRBJ2-7	15	CSVELSSGRDYEQYF
TRBV29-1	TRBJ2-3	16	CSVLGLAGVPEDTQYF